This T cell receptor (beta chain) is from a study of T cell repertoires in cytomegalovirus infection. Turning to the study itself: Evidence of both CMV infection and a matching HLA type came from public TCR beta signatures.

MiXCR, run by TCRdb on the reads, gives a single entry per CDR3 protein. The profile covers hundreds of thousands of distinct CDR3 sequences, with 33% appearing a single time and roughly 20% taken by the ten largest. Points on this clonotype: Its antigen is still unknown.

The sequence came from a human donor in good health (CMV status not recorded). Some clones in this sample may be carry-over from other donors' samples. The sample in question was cultured PBMCs, obtained from culture after CMV antigen stimulation.

In DNA form, the CDR3 reads TGTGCCTGGGGTCCCCCTCGGACAGTTTATAATTCACCCCTCCACTTT. Amino acids: CAWGPPRTVYNSPLHF. The rearrangement uses TRBV30 and TRBJ1-6; D possibly corresponds to TRBD1 (6 bases). Germline assignment: CDR1 GTSNPN and CDR2 SVGIG (reference sequence). The germline V and J ends were trimmed by 5 bases and 4 bases, with 18 bases remaining between them. The CDR3 sequence is 16 residues long. The whole variable domain, remainder taken from reference TRBV30 and TRBJ1-6, is SQTIHQWPATLVQPVGSPLSLECTVEGTSNPNLYWYRQAAGRGLQLLFYSVGIGQISSEVPQNLSASRPQDRQFILSSKKLLLSDSGFYLCAWGPPRTVYNSPLHFGNGTRLTVT.